One and the same sample provided the 24 T cell receptor beta chains below, sequenced in a study of control samples from healthy donors and cancer patients. The data were produced by immunoSEQ multiplex PCR, yet TCRdb's version contains in-frame clones alone and is incomplete. The sample includes around 53,000 clones, roughly nine tenths of them seen just once. Sequencing used PBMCs. The receptors originated from a man in his fifties or sixties with head and neck cancer.

The rearrangement joins TRBV18 to TRBJ1-6; the D is unclear. The CDR3 runs 14 residues. The ends were cut back, 4 bases at V and 5 bases at J, with 9 bases in the middle. Germline values: CDR1 KGHSH, CDR2 LQKENI. The chain's CDR3 is CASSQTEDNSPLHF. CDR3 bases: TGTGCCAGCTCACAAACAGAAGATAATTCACCCCTCCACTTT.

The chain employs TRBV12-3 or TRBV12-4 and TRBJ2-7, with D hard to call. V lost 3 bases and J 7 bases, leaving 13 bases between the germline ends. The CDR3 is made up of 13 amino acids. Here the CDR3 DNA reads TGTGCCAGCAGTTTGGGCCAGAACTTGGAGCAGTACTTC. Its protein is CASSLGQNLEQYF.

This sequence joins TRBV29-1 and TRBJ1-3, with D possibly matching TRBD1 (5 bases). The germline CDR1 and CDR2 sequences are SQVTM and ANQGSEA. This CDR3 has 13 residues. V dropped 3 bases and J dropped 4 bases, with 10 bases sitting between them. The CDR3 is CSVDSGSGNTIYF. The CDR3 DNA is TGCAGCGTTGATTCAGGGTCCGGAAACACCATATATTTT.

This clone was observed a handful of times. This chain links TRBV5-1 with TRBJ2-5, with 9 nucleotides matching TRBD1. V was clipped by 3 bases and J by 5 bases; unmatched bases: 11. The CDR3 consists of 16 residues. CDR1 and CDR2 (germline): SGHRS, YFSETQ. The CDR3 DNA reads TGCGCCAGCAGCTCTGGAACTACAGGGGGCCGCGAGACCCAGTACTTC. It translates to CASSSGTTGGRETQYF.

As for this clone: At one of its ends the junction is not consistent with the germline gene, which may arise from a read error. This chain uses TRBV6-5 with TRBJ2-7; 8 nucleotides line up with TRBD1. The CDR3 is 12 residues long. The V gene's germline CDR1 is MNHEY and CDR2 SVGAGI. The CDR3 loop reads CASSPSGDRRDF. CDR3 in DNA: TGTGCCAGCAGCCCCAGTGGGGACAGGCGGGATTTC.

The rearrangement uses TRBV2 and TRBJ2-1; 8 nucleotides align to TRBD1. Germline assignment: CDR1 SNHLY and CDR2 FYNNEI. The length of the CDR3 is 15 residues. Germline trimming cut 2 bases from V and 11 bases from J; bases unmatched to any gene: 11. The CDR3 sequence: CASSELQGVRGKQFF. The CDR3, as DNA: TGTGCCAGCAGTGAATTACAGGGGGTGAGGGGGAAGCAGTTCTTC.

The chain has TRBV7-2 and TRBJ2-3; tentative D call: TRBD2 (7 bases). CDR1 and CDR2 (germline): SGHTA, FQGNSA. The germline V and J ends were trimmed by 5 bases and 1 base, with 22 bases remaining between them. There are 18 residues in the CDR3. DNA of the CDR3: TGTGCCAGCAGCGAACACGTCAGGGGAGGGCTGGGCACAGATACGCAGTATTTT. This sequence encodes CASSEHVRGGLGTDTQYF.

The V call is TRBV7-9, the J call TRBJ2-3; D could derive from TRBD1 or TRBD2 (6 bases each). Germline CDR1 reads SEHNR; CDR2 reads FQNEAQ (reference sequence). V was cut by 8 bases and J by 0 bases, with 15 bases left in between. This CDR3 comprises 15 residues. The CDR3 region has the DNA TGTGCCAGCTTAATGGGGGGCCCTAGCACAGATACGCAGTATTTT. It yields the protein CASLMGGPSTDTQYF.

This sequence joins TRBV3-1 (or the pseudogene TRBV3-2) and TRBJ2-1, with a weak D call TRBD2 (6 bases). This CDR3 is built from 16 residues. V was trimmed by 4 bases and J by 0 bases, leaving 13 bases between them. CDR1 and CDR2 (germline): LGHDT, YNNKEL (reference sequence). The DNA for the CDR3 is TGTGCCAGCAGCCCATATAGCGGAGGCTCCTACAATGAGCAGTTCTTC. Its protein product is CASSPYSGGSYNEQFF.

J is TRBJ2-5 and V is TRBV27; D gene unclear. The CDR3 loop spans 10 amino acids. With 4 bases removed from V and 5 bases from J, the gap between germline ends came to 2 bases. The germline V gene encodes CDR1 MNHEY and CDR2 SMNVEV (reference sequence). CDR3 DNA: TGTGCCAGCAGTTGGGAGACCCAGTACTTC. This sequence encodes CASSWETQYF.

J is TRBJ2-2 and V is TRBV2; D is perhaps TRBD1 (6 bases). Germline V gene sequence: CDR1 SNHLY, CDR2 FYNNEI. The CDR3 loop spans 15 amino acids. Trimming shortened V by 3 bases and J by 1 base, and 9 bases separated the two germline ends. This CDR3 reads CASSEGQQNTGELFF. CDR3 nucleotides: TGTGCCAGCAGTGAGGGACAACAGAACACCGGGGAGCTGTTTTTT. Full variable domain (rest looked up from reference TRBV2 and TRBJ2-2): EPEVTQTPSHQVTQMGQEVILRCVPISNHLYFYWYRQILGQKVEFLVSFYNNEISEKSEIFDDQFSVERPDGSNFTLKIRSTKLEDSAMYFCASSEGQQNTGELFFGEGSRLTVL.

The chain combines TRBV27 with TRBJ1-1, with a weak D call TRBD1 (6 bases). Between the trimmed V and J ends, which lost 4 bases and 5 bases, there was a span of 14 bases. The V gene's germline CDR1 is MNHEY and CDR2 SMNVEV (reference sequence). This CDR3 has 14 amino acids. The CDR3 bases are TGTGCCAGCAGTTGGAATGGGAGGGGGACTGAAGCTTTCTTT. Translation gives CASSWNGRGTEAFF.

The table lists this clone with a few counts. The rearrangement links TRBV6-6 to TRBJ1-5; D is ambiguous. CDR1 and CDR2 (germline): MNHNY, SVGAGI (reference sequence). The CDR3 sequence is 13 residues long. V was clipped by 5 bases and J by 6 bases, with 11 bases between them. The CDR3 region is CASSTVGGQPQHF. CDR3 DNA sequence: TGTGCCAGCAGTACGGTGGGCGGTCAGCCCCAGCATTTT.

This clone came up a few times. The chain has TRBV29-1 and TRBJ1-2; 9 nucleotides match TRBD1. The germline V gene has CDR1 SQVTM and CDR2 ANQGSEA. V trimming: 6 bases; J trimming: 8 bases; junction bases outside the gene matches: 7. The CDR3 covers 12 residues. The chain's CDR3 is CSVRTGAFGYTF. The CDR3 bases are TGCAGCGTCAGGACAGGGGCTTTCGGCTACACCTTC.

This chain joins TRBV21-1 and TRBJ2-7; TRBD2 is taken as the D call from the table, unchecked against the DNA. TRBV21-1 represents a pseudogene. The CDR3 is made up of 12 amino acids. The CDR3 DNA reads as TGTGCCAGCAGCAAACTGGAGTACGAGCAGTACTTC. Translating it yields CASSKLEYEQYF.

V gene TRBV5-1 combines with J gene TRBJ1-1; possibly TRBD1 for D (5 bases). CDR1 is SGHRS and CDR2 is YFSETQ in the germline V gene. This CDR3 has 15 residues. With 0 bases removed from V and 0 bases from J, the gap between germline ends came to 9 bases. CDR3 bases: TGCGCCAGCAGCTTGGTCGCAGGGATGAACACTGAAGCTTTCTTT. Residues: CASSLVAGMNTEAFF. Drawing the rest from reference TRBV5-1 and TRBJ1-1, the complete variable domain is KAGVTQTPRYLIKTRGQQVTLSCSPISGHRSVSWYQQTPGQGLQFLFEYFSETQRNKGNFPGRFSGRQFSNSRSEMNVSTLELGDSALYLCASSLVAGMNTEAFFGQGTRLTVV.

The gene calls are TRBV11-2 and TRBJ2-6, with D possibly matching TRBD2 (5 bases). This CDR3 has 18 residues. V lost 1 base to trimming and J lost 3 bases, with 16 bases between them. Germline V lookup: CDR1 SGHAT, CDR2 FQNNGV. CDR3 DNA: TGTGCCAGCAGCTTAGGTATTCCGGGGATACTTGGGGCCAACGTCCTGACTTTC. This translates into CASSLGIPGILGANVLTF. Complete variable domain (other parts from reference TRBV11-2 and TRBJ2-6): EAGVAQSPRYKIIEKRQSVAFWCNPISGHATLYWYQQILGQGPKLLIQFQNNGVVDDSQLPKDRFSAERLKGVDSTLKIQPAKLEDSAVYLCASSLGIPGILGANVLTFGAGSRLTVL.

In DNA, the CDR3 is TGTGCCAGCAGCTTGCAGGGGGCCCAAGAGACCCAGTACTTC. Protein sequence: CASSLQGAQETQYF. The rearrangement uses TRBV5-4 and TRBJ2-5; 8 bases are shared with TRBD1. Losses at the gene ends were 1 base for V and 1 base for J; bases not matched to a gene: 0. The V gene's germline CDR1 is SGHNT and CDR2 YYREEE (reference sequence). CDR3 length: 14 amino acids.

CDR3 in DNA: TGTGCCAGCAGTTCTCGAAAGGGTTCCTACAATGAGCAGTTCTTC. It encodes CASSSRKGSYNEQFF. The chain links TRBV6-5 to TRBJ2-1, with D hard to call. V dropped 4 bases and J dropped 1 base, with 11 bases sitting between them. The CDR3 is made up of 15 amino acids. Looked up from germline, CDR1 is MNHEY and CDR2 is SVGAGI.

CDR3 DNA sequence: TGTGCCTGGATTCGGGGGGGGAGTGGGGAGACCCAGTACTTC. Translating it yields CAWIRGGSGETQYF. The chain employs TRBV30 and TRBJ2-5, with TRBD2 matching over 8 bases. This CDR3 is 14 amino acids long. Trimming removed 4 bases from V and 5 bases from J; junction bases left unmatched: 9. Germline CDR1 reads GTSNPN; CDR2 reads SVGIG (reference sequence).

The rearrangement links TRBV6-4 to TRBJ2-4; 10 bases are a match to TRBD2. V lost 5 bases to trimming and J lost 3 bases; unmatched junction nucleotides: 7. CDR3 length equals 16 residues. Germline V lookup: CDR1 MRHNA, CDR2 SNTAGT. The CDR3 DNA sequence: TGTGCCAGCAGTAAGCTAGCGGGAGTGTTCAAAAACATTCAGTACTTC. Translated, it gives CASSKLAGVFKNIQYF.

The chain carries TRBV7-2 and TRBJ2-5; a weak D match, TRBD1 (5 bases). The length of the CDR3 is 14 residues. With 6 bases removed from V and 5 bases from J, the gap between germline ends came to 16 bases. CDR1 is SGHTA, CDR2 FQGNSA, per germline. The CDR3 reads CASSTTRVGETQYF. Written as DNA, the CDR3 is TGTGCCAGCAGTACGACCAGGGTGGGGGAGACCCAGTACTTC.

The chain has TRBV2 and TRBJ2-5; possibly TRBD2 for D (6 bases). V lost 4 bases and J lost 6, with 15 bases in between. Germline V gives CDR1 SNHLY, CDR2 FYNNEI. The CDR3 runs to 14 residues. The CDR3 here is CASSGASDGKTQYF. The DNA of the CDR3 is TGTGCCAGCAGTGGGGCTAGCGATGGGAAGACCCAGTACTTC.

The sample holds one count of this clone. J is TRBJ1-1 and V is TRBV5-1, with 7 positions matching TRBD1. This CDR3 comprises 14 residues. With 0 bases clipped from V and 4 bases from J, the junction kept 3 bases outside the gene matches. CDR1 and CDR2 from the germline V gene are SGHRS and YFSETQ. The CDR3 DNA is TGCGCCAGCAGCTTGGGACAGGGCGGCACTGAAGCTTTCTTT. It codes for CASSLGQGGTEAFF.